Each of the 23 T cell receptor beta chains below was sequenced from the same sample in a study of low-dose radiotherapy and immunotherapy resistance in tumors. First-strand cDNA used TRAV- and TRBV-specific primers, covering alpha and beta chains. Using a constant-region primer together with a V-primer adapter, TCRs were subjected to 15 to 20 PCR cycles of amplification. Using its own MiXCR run on the reads, TCRdb lists one record per CDR3 protein. Here the sample spans about 39,000 distinct CDR3 sequences, less than 40% being singletons. This sample's time point: before trial treatment. The sample was PBMCs, taken before treatment. Receptor source: a male donor with gallbladder cancer.

J is TRBJ2-1 and V is TRBV20-1; no clear D gene. V was trimmed by 5 bases and J by 8 bases, leaving 16 bases between them. The CDR3 runs to 13 residues. Germline-derived CDR1 and CDR2 are DFQATT and SNEGSKA (reference sequence). This CDR3 is CSAPSDHADEQFF. The CDR3 DNA reads as TGCAGTGCTCCCTCAGACCACGCTGATGAGCAGTTCTTC.

This clonotype occurred many times. The chain combines TRBV2 with TRBJ2-5; TRBD1 aligns across 9 bases. Germline V gives CDR1 SNHLY, CDR2 FYNNEI. V lost 5 bases to trimming and J lost 0 bases; unmatched junction nucleotides: 4. The CDR3 is 15 amino acids. CDR3 sequence (DNA): TGTGCCAGCAGTACGGACAGGGGATACCAAGAGACCCAGTACTTC. It encodes CASSTDRGYQETQYF.

At least ten counts were recorded for this clonotype. The rearrangement joins TRBV7-9 to TRBJ2-1; D gene ambiguous. Between the trimmed V and J ends, which lost 3 bases and 9 bases, there was a span of 6 bases. The CDR3 is made up of 11 amino acids. The germline V gene encodes CDR1 SEHNR and CDR2 FQNEAQ (reference sequence). As DNA, the CDR3 is TGTGCCAGCAGCTTTGGGGTTGAGCAGTTCTTC. It specifies CASSFGVEQFF.

This clonotype was seen once. This chain uses TRBV6-2 or TRBV6-3 with TRBJ1-5; the D gene is possibly TRBD1 (5 bases). V was cut by 2 bases and J by 0 bases, with 8 bases left in between. This CDR3 has 15 residues. Germline lookup yields CDR1 MNHEY and CDR2 SVGEGT. CDR3 protein: CASSYGGASNQPQHF. The CDR3 bases are TGTGCCAGCAGTTACGGGGGAGCTAGCAATCAGCCCCAGCATTTT.

This clonotype was observed at least ten times. The CDR3 loop reads CASSRDRTDTQYF. The CDR3 DNA is TGCGCCAGCAGCCGGGACCGCACAGATACGCAGTATTTT. The rearrangement links TRBV5-1 to TRBJ2-3; TRBD1 or TRBD2 may be the D gene (5 bases each). The V end was cut by 4 bases, the J end by 1 base, with 7 bases between. Germline assignment: CDR1 SGHRS and CDR2 YFSETQ. This CDR3 has 13 residues.

In this sample, this clonotype turned up many times. The V call is TRBV28, the J call TRBJ2-7; the D gene is possibly TRBD2 (6 bases). V was shortened by 2 bases and J by 7 bases, with 6 bases between the two germline ends. The germline V gene encodes CDR1 MDHEN and CDR2 SYDVKM. The CDR3 contains 11 residues. The CDR3, as DNA: TGTGCCAGCAGTTTACGGGGGGAGCAGTACTTC. Its translation is CASSLRGEQYF.

This clonotype was counted once. The V gene is TRBV5-4, the J gene TRBJ2-5; D may be TRBD1 (6 bases). Between the trimmed V and J ends, which lost 4 bases and 2 bases, there was a span of 18 bases. Germline V gene lookup returns CDR1 SGHNT and CDR2 YYREEE (reference sequence). The CDR3 is 16 amino acids. The CDR3 loop reads CASSGGPDREQETQYF. The CDR3 nucleotides are TGTGCCAGCAGCGGGGGCCCGGACAGAGAACAAGAGACCCAGTACTTC.

This clonotype came up many times. The chain is built from TRBV2 and TRBJ1-6, with D perhaps matching TRBD1 (6 bases). Trimming removed 6 bases from V and 4 bases from J, with 10 bases in between. The germline V gene has CDR1 SNHLY and CDR2 FYNNEI. CDR3 size: 14 residues. The CDR3: CASSPGTYNSPLHF. CDR3 nucleotide sequence: TGTGCCAGCAGCCCCGGGACATATAATTCACCCCTCCACTTT.

The chain combines TRBV6-5 with TRBJ2-7; 14 bases match TRBD2. This CDR3 is built from 15 residues. J lost 4 bases, V lost 6 bases, and 5 bases had no gene match. Germline values: CDR1 MNHEY, CDR2 SVGAGI. The CDR3 protein is CASRRLAGGQYEQYF. The CDR3 coding sequence is TGTGCCAGCAGGAGACTAGCGGGAGGGCAATACGAGCAGTACTTC.

This clonotype was found many times. CDR3: CASSPPAAFSTDTQYF. The CDR3 nucleotides are TGTGCCAGCAGCCCCCCGGCGGCCTTTAGCACAGATACGCAGTATTTT. The chain recombines TRBV7-9 with TRBJ2-3, with no clear D. The length of the CDR3 is 16 residues. The V end was cut by 5 bases, the J end by 0 bases, with 15 bases between. Germline V gene sequence: CDR1 SEHNR, CDR2 FQNEAQ (reference sequence).

This clonotype was observed many times. J is TRBJ1-4 and V is TRBV27; D gene ambiguous. With 4 bases removed from V and 0 bases from J, the gap between germline ends came to 12 bases. CDR1 and CDR2 (germline): MNHEY, SMNVEV (reference sequence). The CDR3 sequence is 16 residues long. The CDR3 coding sequence is TGTGCCAGCAGTTCCCAAGGGATTCCAACTAATGAAAAACTGTTTTTT. Translating it yields CASSSQGIPTNEKLFF.

This clonotype was observed many times. CDR3 protein: CASSYSRGGAVGADTQYF. CDR3 sequence (DNA): TGTGCCAGCAGTTACTCTCGCGGGGGGGCGGTAGGCGCAGATACGCAGTATTTT. The chain couples TRBV6-6 to TRBJ2-3, with 9 bases that match TRBD2. The CDR3 is 18 amino acids. V was clipped by 0 bases and J by 4 bases; unmatched bases: 11. CDR1 and CDR2 (germline): MNHNY, SVGAGI (reference sequence).

As to this clonotype: A read error is likely here: a far larger clone is one base away. The rearrangement uses TRBV5-1 and TRBJ2-7; no definite D call. Trimming took 4 bases from V and 7 from J, leaving 15 bases between them. Germline V gives CDR1 SGHRS, CDR2 YFSETQ. CDR3 size: 13 residues. CDR3 region: CASSGTTYNEQYF. In nucleotides, the CDR3 is TGCGCCAGCAGCGGTACAACCTACAATGAGCAGTACTTC.

Ten or more counts support this clonotype. The chain combines TRBV27 with TRBJ2-3, with D uncertain. Germline assignment: CDR1 MNHEY and CDR2 SMNVEV (reference sequence). The CDR3 has 14 residues. Trimming left V 2 bases short and J 6 bases short, with 12 bases between. The CDR3 DNA follows: TGTGCCAGCAGTTTAGAGTTAGCTACGGATACGCAGTATTTT. Its translation: CASSLELATDTQYF.

This clonotype was seen more than once but under ten times. The chain has TRBV7-2 and TRBJ2-2, with 10 bases fitting TRBD2. This CDR3 has 18 residues. V lost 0 bases and J lost 7; bases outside the gene matches: 11. Germline CDR1 reads SGHTA; CDR2 reads FQGNSA. Here the CDR3 reads CASSLARERGGRGGELFF. The CDR3 DNA follows: TGTGCCAGCAGCTTAGCGCGGGAGCGGGGGGGCCGCGGCGGGGAGCTGTTTTTT.

The V call is TRBV20-1, the J call TRBJ2-1; 8 nucleotides align to TRBD2. Germline V gives CDR1 DFQATT, CDR2 SNEGSKA (reference sequence). V gave up 5 bases and J gave up 4 bases; unmatched junction bases: 7. The length of the CDR3 is 14 residues. Here the CDR3 reads CSAGSGGAYNEQFF. The CDR3 coding sequence is TGCAGTGCTGGAAGCGGGGGAGCTTACAATGAGCAGTTCTTC.

This chain uses TRBV7-2 with TRBJ2-1, with TRBD1 matching over 9 bases. The CDR3 runs 16 residues. V shed 1 base and J 6 bases; nucleotides not matched to a gene: 7. Germline V gene data show CDR1 as SGHTA and CDR2 as FQGNSA. For the CDR3, the DNA is TGTGCCAGCAGCTTAGGTGGACAGGGGCTTGGCAATGAGCAGTTCTTC. Protein product: CASSLGGQGLGNEQFF. The variable domain in full, with the rest retrieved from reference TRBV7-2 and TRBJ2-1, is GAGVSQSPSNKVTEKGKDVELRCDPISGHTALYWYRQSLGQGLEFLIYFQGNSAPDKSGLPSDRFSAERTGGSVSTLTIQRTQQEDSAVYLCASSLGGQGLGNEQFFGPGTRLTVL.

This clonotype is medium-sized. The chain is built from TRBV20-1 and TRBJ2-7; 12 positions match TRBD2. Germline CDR1 is DFQATT and CDR2 is SNEGSKA (reference sequence). The ends lost 3 bases at V and 7 bases at J; junction bases unmatched: 7. This CDR3 comprises 14 residues. As DNA, the CDR3 is TGCAGTGCTAGTAAGACTAGCGGGAGTGGGGAGCAGTACTTC. This encodes CSASKTSGSGEQYF.

This clonotype has a count of ten or more. This chain joins TRBV28 and TRBJ2-5; tentative D call: TRBD2 (6 bases). CDR1 is MDHEN, CDR2 SYDVKM, per germline. V was shortened by 6 bases and J by 4 bases, with 12 bases between the two germline ends. CDR3 length: 13 residues. CDR3 sequence reads: CASRPGLAETQYF. CDR3 bases: TGTGCCAGCAGGCCGGGACTGGCAGAGACCCAGTACTTC. The full variable domain, with the rest looked up from reference TRBV28 and TRBJ2-5, is DVKVTQSSRYLVKRTGEKVFLECVQDMDHENMFWYRQDPGLGLRLIYFSYDVKMKEKGDIPEGYSVSREKKERFSLILESASTNQTSMYLCASRPGLAETQYFGPGTRLLVL.

On this clonotype: This is likely a read error, given that the CDR3 carries no conserved phenylalanine or tryptophan at its end. The limits of the CDR3 on the DNA are not certain, so only TCRdb's listed CDR3 is given. The chain couples TRBV5-6 to TRBJ2-7; the table's D call of TRBD1 was not tested on the DNA. The CDR3 length is 14 residues, termini included. Germline V gene lookup returns CDR1 SGHDT and CDR2 YYEEEE. CDR3 residues: CASSPGQGAYERYL.

This clonotype has only one observation. The chain carries TRBV7-1 and TRBJ1-2, with 8 bases identical to TRBD1. TRBV7-1 belongs to the ORF category, with a function that is uncertain. The CDR3 has 14 residues. Trimming at V came to 7 bases and at J to 2 bases, leaving 6 bases not matched to a gene. Written as DNA, the CDR3 is TGTGCCAGCAAGCCCGGGACAGGCAACTATGGCTACACCTTC. Translated: CASKPGTGNYGYTF.

This clonotype came up many times. The chain has TRBV5-1 and TRBJ2-5; 7 positions agree with TRBD2. The trim removed 6 bases at V and 1 base at J, leaving 6 bases unmatched. The germline V gene encodes CDR1 SGHRS and CDR2 YFSETQ. The CDR3 is 14 residues long. Here the CDR3 DNA reads TGCGCCAGCACTACCGGGACTATCCAAGAGACCCAGTACTTC. Translating it yields CASTTGTIQETQYF. The entire variable domain, with the rest obtained from reference TRBV5-1 and TRBJ2-5, is as follows: KAGVTQTPRYLIKTRGQQVTLSCSPISGHRSVSWYQQTPGQGLQFLFEYFSETQRNKGNFPGRFSGRQFSNSRSEMNVSTLELGDSALYLCASTTGTIQETQYFGPGTRLLVL.

This chain links TRBV11-2 with TRBJ2-1, with TRBD2 matching 7 bases. The V segment lost 4 bases and the J segment 9 bases; nucleotides outside the gene matches: 12. This CDR3 comprises 15 residues. The germline gives CDR1 SGHAT, CDR2 FQNNGV. The CDR3 DNA reads as TGTGCCAGCAGCTCTAAGACGTCTAGCGGCGCTGAGCAGTTCTTC. Translated, it gives CASSSKTSSGAEQFF.